This T cell receptor (beta chain) was profiled in a study of blood T cell repertoires in COVID-19. Clones were sequenced by immunoSEQ multiplex PCR, and TCRdb holds only the in-frame ones, with some missing. Here the sample spans about 400,000 clones, 80% to 90% being singletons. CDR1 GTSNPN and CDR2 SVGIG come from the germline V gene (reference sequence). This CDR3 spans 13 amino acids. V lost 3 bases to trimming and J lost 11 bases; unmatched junction nucleotides: 12. Ages ranged from roughly 18 to 100 years, with residence in 24 US areas. Sequencing input: PBMCs or T cells enriched from blood (not recorded which). The sequence was obtained from a woman aged 45-65 years who had recovered from COVID-19. The V gene is TRBV30, the J gene TRBJ1-1; 7 nucleotides align to TRBD1. The CDR3 loop is CAWSVTGSLRAFF. The DNA of the CDR3 is TGTGCCTGGAGCGTGACAGGGTCCTTGCGTGCTTTCTTT.